A single sample is the source of the 20 T cell receptor beta chains below, sequenced in a study of blood T cell repertoires in COVID-19. Sequencing was performed with immunoSEQ multiplex PCR; in TCRdb, only in-frame clones are kept and a portion is missing. This table has 250,000 to 300,000 clones, about nine tenths appearing once. Sequencing was done on a sample of peripheral blood. These receptors were obtained from a woman aged 40 to 49 who had recovered from COVID-19.

The rearrangement uses TRBV5-5 and TRBJ1-2; D ambiguous. Trimming took off 3 bases at V and 10 bases at J, with 16 bases between the two ends. This CDR3 comprises 13 residues. Germline V gene data show CDR1 as SGHKS and CDR2 as YYEKEE (reference sequence). The CDR3 protein is CASSSDIGRAYTF. In nucleotides, the CDR3 is TGTGCCAGCAGCTCCGACATCGGTCGCGCCTACACCTTC.

V is TRBV7-9 and J is TRBJ2-7; 7 nucleotides agree with TRBD1. CDR3 length: 15 amino acids. The germline V gene encodes CDR1 SEHNR and CDR2 FQNEAQ (reference sequence). Unmatched junction bases numbered 13, after V lost 6 bases and J lost 5 bases. CDR3 sequence reads: CASSLTGTAHDEQYF. The CDR3 DNA sequence: TGTGCCAGCAGTTTGACCGGGACAGCTCACGACGAGCAGTACTTC. The full variable domain, in which reference TRBV7-9 and TRBJ2-7 provide the parts outside the CDR3, is DTGVSQNPRHKITKRGQNVTFRCDPISEHNRLYWYRQTLGQGPEFLTYFQNEAQLEKSRLLSDRFSAERPKGSFSTLEIQRTEQGDSAMYLCASSLTGTAHDEQYFGPGTRLTVT.

J is TRBJ2-2 and V is TRBV10-1, with TRBD2 as a possible D gene (6 bases). V lost 8 bases and J 4 bases, leaving 11 bases between the germline ends. CDR1 is WNHNN and CDR2 is SYGVQD in the germline V gene (reference sequence). This CDR3 is built from 13 residues. The CDR3 here is CASSGLPTGELFF. In DNA form, the CDR3 reads TGCGCCAGCTCAGGACTACCCACCGGGGAGCTGTTTTTT.

The chain uses TRBV10-3 and TRBJ2-2; the match to TRBD2 covers 7 bases. CDR3 length equals 14 residues. The germline V gene encodes CDR1 ENHRY and CDR2 SYGVKD. Trimming at V came to 4 bases and at J to 5 bases, leaving 4 bases not matched to a gene. CDR3 nucleotide sequence: TGTGCCATCAGTGCCACCGGGGGGACCGGGGAGCTGTTTTTT. This sequence encodes CAISATGGTGELFF.

This chain connects TRBV5-1 to TRBJ1-1; D gene uncertain. V lost 4 bases to trimming and J lost 5 bases, with 12 bases between them. This CDR3 contains 13 residues. CDR1 and CDR2 from the germline V gene are SGHRS and YFSETQ. The CDR3 loop is CASSNHGGTEAFF. In nucleotides, the CDR3 is TGCGCCAGCAGCAACCACGGAGGGACTGAAGCTTTCTTT.

The chain combines TRBV6-5 with TRBJ2-3; D gene ambiguous. V dropped 0 bases and J dropped 1 base, with 5 bases sitting between them. Germline CDR1 and CDR2: MNHEY and SVGAGI. The CDR3 is made up of 14 amino acids. CDR3 in amino acids: CASSYSEGTDTQYF. The CDR3, as DNA: TGTGCCAGCAGTTACTCCGAGGGCACAGATACGCAGTATTTT.

CDR3 sequence (DNA): TGCGCCAGCAGCCATGGCATCCTACAGGGGGCCTATGGCTACACCTTC. As protein: CASSHGILQGAYGYTF. V gene TRBV5-1 combines with J gene TRBJ1-2, with 9 bases matching TRBD1. The CDR3 covers 16 residues. CDR1 is SGHRS and CDR2 is YFSETQ in the germline V gene. V dropped 4 bases and J dropped 4; count of bases not matched to a gene: 11. Looking up the rest from reference TRBV5-1 and TRBJ1-2 gives the full variable domain: KAGVTQTPRYLIKTRGQQVTLSCSPISGHRSVSWYQQTPGQGLQFLFEYFSETQRNKGNFPGRFSGRQFSNSRSEMNVSTLELGDSALYLCASSHGILQGAYGYTFGSGTRLTVV.

V and J are TRBV4-3 and TRBJ1-2; maybe TRBD1 (6 bases). Per germline, CDR1 LGHNA and CDR2 YSLEER. The CDR3 is 14 residues long. Trimming left V 4 bases short and J 4 bases short, with 13 bases between. CDR3: CASSPAGQFYGYTF. The DNA for the CDR3 is TGCGCCAGCAGCCCGGCCGGACAGTTCTATGGCTACACCTTC.

The chain is built from TRBV5-5 and TRBJ1-1; tentatively, D is TRBD1 (6 bases). V lost 0 bases to trimming and J lost 8 bases, with 14 bases between them. The CDR3 has 14 residues. CDR1 is SGHKS and CDR2 is YYEKEE in the germline V gene (reference sequence). The CDR3 protein is CASSLGGQGPEAFF. CDR3 bases: TGTGCCAGCAGCTTGGGGGGGCAAGGGCCCGAAGCTTTCTTT.

This clone was observed a few times. The genes are TRBV27 and TRBJ1-6; no clear D gene. The CDR3 runs 15 residues. Germline V CDR1 and CDR2: MNHEY, SMNVEV (reference sequence). Trimming took 7 bases from V and 10 from J, leaving 20 bases between them. The CDR3, as DNA: TGTGCCAGCAAGGAGTTGGCTCCTAAAAACTCACCCCTCCACTTT. Protein: CASKELAPKNSPLHF.

The chain uses TRBV11-2 and TRBJ2-7; 8 bases are a match to TRBD1. The J segment lost 7 bases and the V segment lost 7 bases, leaving 12 bases of the junction unmatched. Germline values: CDR1 SGHAT, CDR2 FQNNGV. This CDR3 contains 14 residues. CDR3 DNA sequence: TGTGCCAGCACCGGACAGGGCCCGCCTTGGGAGCAGTACTTC. It yields the protein CASTGQGPPWEQYF. The entire variable domain, with the rest obtained from reference TRBV11-2 and TRBJ2-7, is as follows: EAGVAQSPRYKIIEKRQSVAFWCNPISGHATLYWYQQILGQGPKLLIQFQNNGVVDDSQLPKDRFSAERLKGVDSTLKIQPAKLEDSAVYLCASTGQGPPWEQYFGPGTRLTVT.

V usage is TRBV6-5 and J usage is TRBJ1-2, with D possibly being TRBD1 (6 bases). The CDR3 length is 13 residues. Germline V gene data show CDR1 as MNHEY and CDR2 as SVGAGI. The V end was cut by 6 bases, the J end by 12 bases, with 20 bases between. The CDR3 DNA reads as TGTGCCAGCAGAGATACAGGGTACGCCCACCACACCTTC. This translates into CASRDTGYAHHTF.

This chain links TRBV5-1 with TRBJ2-3; possible D gene TRBD1, 7 bases. The CDR3 extends over 13 amino acids. Between the trimmed V and J ends, which lost 4 bases and 10 bases, there was a span of 16 bases. CDR1 and CDR2 from the germline V gene are SGHRS and YFSETQ. The CDR3 spells CASSTAQGEAQYF. The CDR3 DNA reads as TGCGCCAGCAGCACCGCGCAGGGGGAGGCGCAGTATTTT.

This clone was found once. J is TRBJ2-1 and V is TRBV3-1 (or the pseudogene TRBV3-2); maybe TRBD2 (7 bases). The CDR3 has 16 residues. Germline V gene sequence: CDR1 LGHDT, CDR2 YNNKEL (reference sequence). V lost 0 bases to trimming and J lost 4 bases, with 13 bases between them. The DNA of the CDR3 is TGTGCCAGCAGCCAAGACTGGGCGGGGGCTTACAATGAGCAGTTCTTC. This translates into CASSQDWAGAYNEQFF.

This sequence joins TRBV6-6 and TRBJ1-1; 10 bases are shared with TRBD1. J gave up 2 bases and V 4 bases, and 4 bases lay outside the gene matches. Germline V gene sequence: CDR1 MNHNY, CDR2 SVGAGI (reference sequence). The CDR3 is made up of 15 amino acids. The CDR3 here is CASSSGQGFNTEAFF. CDR3 bases: TGTGCCAGCAGTTCGGGACAGGGGTTTAACACTGAAGCTTTCTTT.

This rearrangement joins TRBV5-1 to TRBJ2-5; 7 bases are shared with TRBD1. Germline CDR1 and CDR2: SGHRS and YFSETQ. J was trimmed by 2 bases and V by 5 bases; bases with no gene match: 15. The CDR3 is 17 residues long. The DNA of the CDR3 is TGCGCCAGCAGTCGGGGCTCAACAGGGGAGATACAAGAGACCCAGTACTTC. Residues: CASSRGSTGEIQETQYF.

The chain recombines TRBV9 with TRBJ1-1; the D gene is possibly TRBD1 (6 bases). Germline V gene data show CDR1 as SGDLS and CDR2 as YYNGEE. The CDR3 totals 12 residues. V was shortened by 4 bases and J by 7 bases, with 11 bases between the two germline ends. In nucleotides, the CDR3 is TGTGCCAGCAGCTCAGGGGCCCTTGAAGCTTTCTTT. Its protein is CASSSGALEAFF.

The CDR3 DNA reads TGTGCCAGCACGGGGGGCGGTGACTATGGCTACACCTTC. This sequence encodes CASTGGGDYGYTF. This sequence joins TRBV6-5 and TRBJ1-2; TRBD1 is a possible D gene (6 bases). The germline gives CDR1 MNHEY, CDR2 SVGAGI. The V gene lost 7 bases and the J gene lost 3 bases, with 12 bases spanning the gap. The CDR3 length is 13 residues.

As for this clone: This sample includes further DNA sequences coding for the same CDR3. The rearrangement joins TRBV5-5 to TRBJ1-1; unclear D gene. Trimming removed 1 base at V and 1 base at J, with 5 bases between. The CDR3 has 13 amino acids. Germline V gives CDR1 SGHKS, CDR2 YYEKEE (reference sequence). This chain's CDR3 is CASSLRGNTEAFF. The CDR3 DNA reads as TGTGCCAGCAGCTTGCGAGGGAACACTGAAGCTTTCTTT.

This sequence joins TRBV10-1 and TRBJ2-3, with D perhaps TRBD2 (6 bases). Germline values: CDR1 WNHNN, CDR2 SYGVQD (reference sequence). V shed 5 bases and J shed 6 bases, with 12 bases lying between them. The CDR3 covers 13 residues. The CDR3 here is CASSREVDDTQYF. The CDR3 DNA reads as TGCGCCAGCAGTAGGGAGGTTGATGATACGCAGTATTTT.